The clone carrying this T cell receptor (beta chain) was observed at least ten times. Its antigen is as yet unknown. The data derive from a study of T cells in Graves' hyperthyroidism and ophthalmopathy. Overall study context: Specimen type is peripheral blood, collected at initial diagnosis prior to any treatment. Notes on the study in general: The model foresaw ophthalmopathy a median roughly 6.5 months prior to onset.

Germline V lookup: CDR1 DFQATT, CDR2 SNEGSKA (reference sequence). J gave up 7 bases and V 5 bases, and 9 bases lay outside the gene matches. The CDR3 sequence is 13 residues long. Amplification targeted TCR beta CDR3 regions from RNA transcripts. A first-round RT-PCR of the TCR CDR3 used the HTBI primer set. From the multiplex PCR reads, TCRdb called clonotypes with MiXCR, one entry per CDR3 protein. The sample holds about 840,000 distinct CDR3 sequences, more than 30% seen once. Pregnant or lactating patients were excluded, as were those with uncontrolled infection or other autoimmune disease. The PBMCs had their origin in 7.5 to 10 ml of fresh peripheral blood.

Specimen: blood. V gene TRBV20-1 combines with J gene TRBJ1-1, with 8 bases that match TRBD1. The TCR sequence derives from a man between 18 and 29 years old with Graves' hyperthyroidism. The CDR3 here is CSARRQGIGEAFF. DNA of the CDR3: TGCAGTGCTCGGAGACAGGGGATTGGTGAAGCTTTCTTT.